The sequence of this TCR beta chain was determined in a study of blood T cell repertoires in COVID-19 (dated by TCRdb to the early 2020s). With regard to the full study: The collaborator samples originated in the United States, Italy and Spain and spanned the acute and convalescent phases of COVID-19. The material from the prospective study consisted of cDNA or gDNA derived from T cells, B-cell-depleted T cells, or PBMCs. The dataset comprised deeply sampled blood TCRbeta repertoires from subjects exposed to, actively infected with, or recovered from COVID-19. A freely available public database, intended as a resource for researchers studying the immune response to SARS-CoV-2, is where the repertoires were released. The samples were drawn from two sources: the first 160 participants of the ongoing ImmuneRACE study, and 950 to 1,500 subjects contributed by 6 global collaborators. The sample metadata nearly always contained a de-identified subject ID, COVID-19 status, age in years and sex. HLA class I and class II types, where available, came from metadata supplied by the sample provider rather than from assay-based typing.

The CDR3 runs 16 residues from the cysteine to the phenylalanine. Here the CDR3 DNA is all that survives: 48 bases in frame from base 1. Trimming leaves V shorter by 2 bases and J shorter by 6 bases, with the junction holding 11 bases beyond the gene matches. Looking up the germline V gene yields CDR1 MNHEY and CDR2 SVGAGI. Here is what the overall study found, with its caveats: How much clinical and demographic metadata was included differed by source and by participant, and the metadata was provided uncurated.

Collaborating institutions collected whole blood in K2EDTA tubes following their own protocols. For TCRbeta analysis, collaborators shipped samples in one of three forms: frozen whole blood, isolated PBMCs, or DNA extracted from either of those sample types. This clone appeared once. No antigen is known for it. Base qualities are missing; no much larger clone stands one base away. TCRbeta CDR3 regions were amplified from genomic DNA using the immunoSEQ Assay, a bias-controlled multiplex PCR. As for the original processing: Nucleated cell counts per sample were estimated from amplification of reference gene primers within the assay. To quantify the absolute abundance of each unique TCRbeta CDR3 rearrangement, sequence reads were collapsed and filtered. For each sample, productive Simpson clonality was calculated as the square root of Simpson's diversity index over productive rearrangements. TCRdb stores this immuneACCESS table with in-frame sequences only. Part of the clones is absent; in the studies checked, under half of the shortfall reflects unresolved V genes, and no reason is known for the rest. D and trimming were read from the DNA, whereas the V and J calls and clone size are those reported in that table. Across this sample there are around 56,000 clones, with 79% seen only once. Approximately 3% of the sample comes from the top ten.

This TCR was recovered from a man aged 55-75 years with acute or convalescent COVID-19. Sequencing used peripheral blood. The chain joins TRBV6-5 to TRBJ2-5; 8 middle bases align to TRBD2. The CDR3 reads CASSYPASGPRKTQYF. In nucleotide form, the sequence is TGTGCCAGCAGTTACCCCGCTAGCGGGCCCAGGAAGACCCAGTACTTC.